This T cell receptor (beta chain) was sequenced in a study of neurological immune-mediated disorders. V lost 6 bases to trimming and J lost 4 bases, with 13 bases between them. This CDR3 is built from 14 residues. MiXCR was run by TCRdb on the 5' RACE reads, yielding one entry per CDR3 protein. Among 60,000 to 85,000 distinct CDR3 sequences, roughly 5.6% were seen once, and the ten largest hold less than 8%. The rearrangement joins TRBV12-3 or TRBV12-4 to TRBJ1-5, with D uncertain. The TCR was taken from a man aged 18 to 35 with multiple sclerosis. Sequencing was carried out using PBMCs. The CDR3 sequence: CASRVSGGNQPQHF. The CDR3 coding sequence is TGTGCCAGCAGAGTATCAGGCGGTAATCAGCCCCAGCATTTT.